This entry is about one T cell receptor beta chain. cDNA serving as the sequencing template came from extracted, reverse transcribed RNA. Here immunoSEQ multiplex PCR was the method, and the copy in TCRdb shows in-frame clones only, minus some. The repertoire consists of 200,000 to 250,000 clones, with roughly 56% occurring once and the leading ten covering 4% to 6%. The data were obtained in a study of CD8+ T cells in alopecia areata. What was sequenced was CD8+ T cells sorted from blood. The TCR was taken from a human donor in good health.

The CDR3 loop is CSAEGAAFPTQYF. The DNA of the CDR3 is TGCAGCGCCGAGGGAGCAGCTTTTCCGACCCAGTACTTC. J is TRBJ2-5 and V is TRBV29-1, with a possible D match to TRBD2 (5 bases). Germline CDR1 and CDR2: SQVTM and ANQGSEA. The V end was cut by 7 bases, the J end by 7 bases, with 19 bases between. The CDR3 has 13 amino acids.